This is a list of T cell receptor beta chains from one sample in a study of shared clonotypes between healthy human individuals. Only in-frame clones appear in the TCRdb table, and some are missing; sequencing was by immunoSEQ multiplex PCR. The table lists about 1.5 million clones, 95% to 99% of them singletons, with roughly 0.45% in the top ten. The sequenced sample consisted of naive CD4+ T cells sorted from blood. Receptor source: a man younger than 40 in good health. Each CDR3 is given with its conserved first and last residue. D genes are given only for firm matches. Not all rows give a size; the values are once, few, many and, for expanded clones, a class.

CASSPGQGGQPQHF	TGTGCCAGCTCACCCGGACAGGGGGGTCAGCCCCAGCATTTT	-	TRBD1	TRBJ1-5	TRBV18
CASSRGLARDTDTQYF	TGTGCCAGCAGTCGCGGACTAGCGCGCGACACAGATACGCAGTATTTT	once	TRBD2	TRBJ2-3	TRBV5-4
CASAGTGILRRNQPQHF	TGTGCCAGCGCCGGGACAGGGATCCTCCGGCGCAATCAGCCCCAGCATTTT	-	TRBD1	TRBJ1-5	TRBV27
CASRPGTVWNEQFF	TGTGCCAGCAGGCCCGGGACAGTCTGGAATGAGCAGTTCTTC	-	TRBD1	TRBJ2-1	TRBV6-5
CASSQLGKGMNTGELFF	TGCGCCAGCAGCCAGCTCGGAAAGGGAATGAACACCGGGGAGCTGTTTTTT	-	-	TRBJ2-2	TRBV4-1
CASSDRYGYTF	TGTGCCAGCAGTGACCGCTATGGCTACACCTTC	-	-	TRBJ1-2	TRBV6-1
CASRGDLRDLFF	TGTGCCAGCAGGGGCGACTTGCGGGACCTCTTCTTC	-	-	TRBJ2-1	TRBV13
CASSQASGRGSMDF	TGCGCCAGCAGCCAAGCCTCGGGCAGGGGTTCGATGGACTTC	once	-	TRBJ2-5	TRBV4-3
CASIRGGEQFF	TGCGCCAGCATCCGGGGGGGCGAGCAGTTCTTC	once	TRBD2	TRBJ2-1	TRBV5-1
CASSDPIAGANGELFF	TGTGCCAGCAGCGACCCAATAGCGGGAGCTAACGGGGAGCTGTTTTTT	-	TRBD2	TRBJ2-2	TRBV7-2
CAWSASGFGTQYF	TGTGCCTGGAGTGCTAGCGGGTTCGGTACGCAGTATTTT	-	TRBD2	TRBJ2-3	TRBV30